The 6 T cell receptor beta chains below were found in one sample sequenced in a study of blood T cell repertoires in COVID-19. Profiling relied on immunoSEQ multiplex PCR, and the TCRdb table lists in-frame clones only, not all of them. This table has approximately 190,000 clones, about four fifths appearing once. Sequenced input: peripheral blood. The receptors originated from a woman in her 70s with active or convalescent COVID-19.

This clone has a single count. V gene TRBV28 combines with J gene TRBJ1-4; the D is unclear. The CDR3 sequence is 17 residues long. Trimming left V 4 bases short and J 0 bases short, with 15 bases between. Germline loops: CDR1 MDHEN, CDR2 SYDVKM. The CDR3: CASSSRNLMATNEKLFF. The CDR3 coding sequence is TGTGCCAGCAGTTCCAGAAATTTGATGGCAACTAATGAAAAACTGTTTTTT.

The J gene is TRBJ2-1, the V gene TRBV19, with TRBD2 identical over 7 bases. This CDR3 comprises 14 residues. Germline CDR1 reads LNHDA; CDR2 reads SQIVND (reference sequence). The V and J ends lost 10 bases and 6 bases, in that order; junction bases with no gene match: 12. CDR3: CATPRREFGNEQFF. The DNA of the CDR3 is TGTGCCACCCCCCGGCGGGAGTTTGGCAATGAGCAGTTCTTC.

J is TRBJ1-1 and V is TRBV27, with D possibly being TRBD1 (5 bases). Germline V gene sequence: CDR1 MNHEY, CDR2 SMNVEV (reference sequence). V was shortened by 3 bases and J by 4 bases, with 12 bases between the two germline ends. The CDR3 spans 14 residues. In DNA, the CDR3 is TGTGCCAGCAGTTTGTCACAGGTCCGCACTGAAGCTTTCTTT. This sequence encodes CASSLSQVRTEAFF.

This clone has a handful of counts. J is TRBJ2-7 and V is TRBV2; 13 bases map to TRBD2. The germline V gene encodes CDR1 SNHLY and CDR2 FYNNEI. The CDR3 spans 16 residues. V shed 5 bases, J shed 2 bases, and the junction held 6 bases outside the gene matches. The CDR3 here is CASSNNGLAGAYEQYF. CDR3 sequence (DNA): TGTGCCAGCAGTAACAATGGACTAGCGGGAGCCTACGAGCAGTACTTC.

The rearrangement links TRBV19 to TRBJ2-3; 7 bases are a match to TRBD2. J gave up 4 bases and V 9 bases, and 13 bases lay outside the gene matches. CDR3 length: 15 amino acids. From germline, CDR1 is LNHDA and CDR2 SQIVND (reference sequence). DNA of the CDR3: TGTGCCAGCGCACTCCAAGGGCTAGCGGCAGATACGCAGTATTTT. This sequence encodes CASALQGLAADTQYF.

The chain carries TRBV5-6 and TRBJ2-1, with TRBD1 as a possible D gene (6 bases). Per germline, CDR1 SGHDT and CDR2 YYEEEE. The ends were cut back, 1 base at V and 2 bases at J, with 13 bases in the middle. This CDR3 contains 16 residues. The CDR3 here is CASSLYRGKTYNEQFF. The CDR3 coding sequence is TGTGCCAGCAGCTTGTATAGGGGGAAAACCTACAATGAGCAGTTCTTC.